This T cell receptor beta chain was captured by sequencing in a study of blood T cell repertoires in COVID-19. For the study at large: Both acute and convalescent COVID-19 samples were obtained from the United States, Italy and Spain. The cDNA or gDNA used as material had been derived from T cells, B-cell-depleted T cells, or PBMCs.

The cohort comprised adults aged 18 to 89 years residing in about 25 US areas. Cohort 3 recovered donors had two negative PCRs, clearance, or symptom resolution. Clones were read by immunoSEQ multiplex PCR, and TCRdb kept only the in-frame ones, dropping some. The sample yields fewer than 200,000 clones, 70% to 85% seen once. The ends were cut back, 3 bases at V and 6 bases at J, with 9 bases in the middle. CDR3 length: 13 residues. Per germline, CDR1 KGHSH and CDR2 LQKENI. The sequenced material came from PBMCs or T cells enriched from blood (not recorded which). This receptor was obtained from a man aged 50 or older who had recovered from COVID-19. The chain couples TRBV18 to TRBJ2-1; TRBD1 is a possible D gene (6 bases). CDR3 sequence reads: CASSPNRANEQFF. The CDR3 nucleotides read TGTGCCAGCTCACCGAACAGGGCCAATGAGCAGTTCTTC. Full variable domain (rest looked up from reference TRBV18 and TRBJ2-1): NAGVMQNPRHLVRRRGQEARLRCSPMKGHSHVYWYRQLPEEGLKFMVYLQKENIIDESGMPKERFSAEFPKEGPSILRIQQVVRGDSAAYFCASSPNRANEQFFGPGTRLTVL.